This T cell receptor beta chain was found in a study of blood T cell repertoires in COVID-19. This clone has more than one count but fewer than ten. Germline CDR1 reads LGHNA; CDR2 reads YNFKEQ. V shed 4 bases and J 7 bases; nucleotides not matched to a gene: 13. The CDR3 covers 15 residues. TCRdb's copy holds only in-frame clones and misses some; the assay was immunoSEQ multiplex PCR. The sample holds 360,000 or so clones, more than 70% seen once. This chain joins TRBV4-2 and TRBJ2-7, with 7 bases matching TRBD2. This TCR was sampled from a woman aged 55-69 years with COVID-19, enrolled during active disease. The specimen was peripheral blood. The CDR3 reads CASSRGGPVRDEQYF. The DNA for the CDR3 is TGTGCCAGCAGCCGCGGGGGTCCCGTCAGGGATGAGCAGTACTTC.